Below are 21 T cell receptor beta chains sequenced from a single sample in a study of T cell responses to AZD1222 COVID-19 vaccine. Only in-frame clones appear in the TCRdb table, and some are missing; sequencing was by immunoSEQ multiplex PCR. Of fewer than 150,000 clones in the sample, more than 85% were seen once. The starting material was peripheral blood, obtained on day 0 of AZD1222 vaccination. All receptors come from an adult in good health.

This chain joins TRBV5-1 and TRBJ1-3; no reliable D call. The germline V gene encodes CDR1 SGHRS and CDR2 YFSETQ. There are 15 residues in the CDR3. Trimming left V 4 bases short and J 0 bases short, with 11 bases between. The CDR3 here is CASSPTETSGNTIYF. The CDR3 nucleotides are TGCGCCAGCAGCCCCACTGAGACCTCTGGAAACACCATATATTTT.

The CDR3 bases are TGTGCCAGCAGCCAAACCGAGACAGGGGATACTGAAGCTTTCTTT. It encodes CASSQTETGDTEAFF. The chain uses TRBV7-9 and TRBJ1-1; the match to TRBD1 covers 8 bases. V was clipped by 5 bases and J by 5 bases; unmatched bases: 10. Germline-derived CDR1 and CDR2 are SEHNR and FQNEAQ (reference sequence). The CDR3 length is 15 residues.

The V call is TRBV18, the J call TRBJ2-1; D perhaps matches TRBD1 (6 bases). V gave up 4 bases and J gave up 5 bases, with 9 bases separating them. CDR1 KGHSH and CDR2 LQKENI come from the germline V gene. The CDR3 runs to 13 residues. The CDR3 loop reads CASSLRQDNEQFF. The DNA of the CDR3 is TGTGCCAGCTCACTCCGACAGGACAATGAGCAGTTCTTC.

This chain connects TRBV5-1 to TRBJ1-1; a weak D match, TRBD1 (5 bases). The V gene's germline CDR1 is SGHRS and CDR2 YFSETQ. Trimming cost V 5 bases and J 3 bases, with 14 bases left between them. The CDR3 contains 14 residues. The CDR3 coding sequence is TGCGCCAGCAGTCCCGGGGGGGAGGACACTGAAGCTTTCTTT. Translating it yields CASSPGGEDTEAFF.

In its sample, this clone was seen once. The chain has TRBV27 and TRBJ1-5; D is perhaps TRBD1 (6 bases). The CDR3 covers 18 residues. V gave up 10 bases and J gave up 0 bases, with 25 bases separating them. From germline, CDR1 is MNHEY and CDR2 SMNVEV (reference sequence). Here the CDR3 reads CAIPRGIGACNSNQPQHF. The CDR3 DNA reads as TGTGCCATTCCAAGGGGGATCGGGGCCTGCAATAGCAATCAGCCCCAGCATTTT.

The chain employs TRBV19 and TRBJ1-2, with TRBD1 matching 7 bases. Unmatched junction bases numbered 7, after V lost 2 bases and J lost 4 bases. This CDR3 spans 15 amino acids. Germline lookup yields CDR1 LNHDA and CDR2 SQIVND (reference sequence). Here the CDR3 reads CASSISFAGGYGYTF. DNA of the CDR3: TGTGCCAGTAGTATATCGTTCGCAGGGGGCTATGGCTACACCTTC.

V gene TRBV6-4 combines with J gene TRBJ2-4; no reliable D call. The CDR3 spans 13 residues. Trimming took 6 bases from V and 3 from J, leaving 9 bases between them. Germline V lookup: CDR1 MRHNA, CDR2 SNTAGT. CDR3 in amino acids: CASSRINKNIQYF. The CDR3 DNA sequence: TGTGCCAGCAGCCGGATAAACAAAAACATTCAGTACTTC.

This clone has just one count. The chain uses TRBV5-1 and TRBJ1-6, with D possibly TRBD1 on 6 matching bases. CDR1 is SGHRS, CDR2 YFSETQ, per germline. Trimming pared 1 base from V and 9 bases from J, leaving 11 bases between. The CDR3 is 14 residues long. In DNA, the CDR3 is TGCGCCAGCAGCTTGTCCAGGGGAGCTTCACCCCTCCACTTT. This gives the protein CASSLSRGASPLHF.

The genes are TRBV15 and TRBJ2-5, with 9 bases fitting TRBD2. V was clipped by 0 bases and J by 5 bases; unmatched bases: 7. CDR1 LNHNV and CDR2 YYDKDF come from the germline V gene (reference sequence). The CDR3 consists of 16 residues. CDR3 bases: TGTGCCACCAGCAGAGATAGCGGGGGTCGGTGGGAGACCCAGTACTTC. This codes for CATSRDSGGRWETQYF. The whole variable domain, remainder taken from reference TRBV15 and TRBJ2-5, is DAMVIQNPRYQVTQFGKPVTLSCSQTLNHNVMYWYQQKSSQAPKLLFHYYDKDFNNEADTPDNFQSRRPNTSFCFLDIRSPGLGDTAMYLCATSRDSGGRWETQYFGPGTRLLVL.

The chain employs TRBV7-9 and TRBJ1-1; D uncertain. The CDR3 has 14 residues. CDR1 SEHNR and CDR2 FQNEAQ come from the germline V gene (reference sequence). V was pared by 1 base and J by 1 base, with 7 bases between. CDR3 coding DNA: TGTGCCAGCAGCTTAGGGCACCCGAACACTGAAGCTTTCTTT. It specifies CASSLGHPNTEAFF.

The rearrangement uses TRBV5-1 and TRBJ1-6, with 11 bases identical to TRBD1. Germline V gene sequence: CDR1 SGHRS, CDR2 YFSETQ. This CDR3 contains 15 residues. With 0 bases clipped from V and 10 bases from J, the junction kept 3 bases outside the gene matches. As DNA, the CDR3 is TGCGCCAGCAGCTTGGAGGGGACAGGGGGATCACCCCTCCACTTT. This translates into CASSLEGTGGSPLHF. Full variable domain (missing parts from reference TRBV5-1 and TRBJ1-6): KAGVTQTPRYLIKTRGQQVTLSCSPISGHRSVSWYQQTPGQGLQFLFEYFSETQRNKGNFPGRFSGRQFSNSRSEMNVSTLELGDSALYLCASSLEGTGGSPLHFGNGTRLTVT.

The chain joins TRBV27 to TRBJ2-7, with 11 bases fitting TRBD1. CDR1 and CDR2 from the germline V gene are MNHEY and SMNVEV (reference sequence). J lost 3 bases, V lost 6 bases, and 4 bases had no gene match. The CDR3 has 14 amino acids. CDR3 coding DNA: TGTGCCAGCAGCAGGGGACAGGGGGACTACGAGCAGTACTTC. Its protein is CASSRGQGDYEQYF.

This rearrangement joins TRBV6-5 to TRBJ1-4, with TRBD1 as a possible D gene (5 bases). V was cut by 0 bases and J by 5 bases, with 10 bases left in between. The germline gives CDR1 MNHEY, CDR2 SVGAGI. This CDR3 has 15 amino acids. This chain's CDR3 is CASSYSGTPNEKLFF. Written as DNA, the CDR3 is TGTGCCAGCAGTTACTCGGGGACGCCGAATGAAAAACTGTTTTTT.

CDR3 amino acids: CASSIRTGGRHTPPAFF. The DNA for the CDR3 is TGTGCCAGCTCAATACGGACAGGGGGCCGACATACTCCCCCGGCTTTCTTT. The chain employs TRBV18 and TRBJ1-1; 11 bases match TRBD1. This CDR3 is built from 17 residues. V shed 5 bases, J shed 11 bases, and the junction held 19 bases outside the gene matches. CDR1 KGHSH and CDR2 LQKENI come from the germline V gene.

J is TRBJ2-5 and V is TRBV2; 15 nucleotides line up with TRBD2. The CDR3 has 16 residues. J gave up 4 bases and V 7 bases, and 7 bases lay outside the gene matches. Germline assignment: CDR1 SNHLY and CDR2 FYNNEI. The CDR3 nucleotides read TGTGCCAGCACCTACTTGGGACTAGCGGGGGGAGAGACCCAGTACTTC. The encoded protein is CASTYLGLAGGETQYF.

The rearrangement joins TRBV9 to TRBJ1-4; D perhaps matches TRBD1 (5 bases). The germline V gene has CDR1 SGDLS and CDR2 YYNGEE. Trimming removed 0 bases from V and 3 bases from J, with 15 bases in between. The CDR3 extends over 17 amino acids. Here the CDR3 DNA reads TGTGCCAGCAGCGTAGGGGTGGGGCATCTGGCTAATGAAAAACTGTTTTTT. This gives the protein CASSVGVGHLANEKLFF. Full variable domain (rest looked up from reference TRBV9 and TRBJ1-4): DSGVTQTPKHLITATGQRVTLRCSPRSGDLSVYWYQQSLDQGLQFLIQYYNGEERAKGNILERFSAQQFPDLHSELNLSSLELGDSALYFCASSVGVGHLANEKLFFGSGTQLSVL.

This clone was observed once. V is TRBV7-8 and J is TRBJ2-7; a weak D match, TRBD1 (6 bases). CDR1 and CDR2 from the germline V gene are SGHVS and FQNEAQ. V was clipped by 1 base and J by 3 bases, with 7 bases between them. There are 13 residues in the CDR3. DNA for the CDR3: TGTGCCAGCAGCTTAGACAGGGTCTACGAGCAGTACTTC. Its translation: CASSLDRVYEQYF. Drawing the rest from reference TRBV7-8 and TRBJ2-7, the complete variable domain is GAGVSQSPRYKVAKRGQDVALRCDPISGHVSLFWYQQALGQGPEFLTYFQNEAQLDKSGLPSDRFFAERPEGSVSTLKIQRTQQEDSAVYLCASSLDRVYEQYFGPGTRLTVT.

The V call is TRBV18, the J call TRBJ1-1; weak D call: TRBD1 (6 bases). Germline values: CDR1 KGHSH, CDR2 LQKENI. Trimming took 1 base from V and 3 from J, leaving 18 bases between them. This CDR3 spans 17 amino acids. The CDR3 DNA is TGTGCCAGCTCACCACGAGCGGCAGGGGCGGGGGACACTGAAGCTTTCTTT. Its translation is CASSPRAAGAGDTEAFF.

J is TRBJ2-1 and V is TRBV19, with 7 bases aligning to TRBD1. V shed 4 bases, J shed 6 bases, and the junction held 9 bases outside the gene matches. CDR3 length: 15 residues. Per germline, CDR1 LNHDA and CDR2 SQIVND (reference sequence). The CDR3 DNA follows: TGTGCCAGTAGTACATGGGACAGATTTTCCAATGAGCAGTTCTTC. It yields the protein CASSTWDRFSNEQFF.

The chain combines TRBV13 with TRBJ2-2; maybe TRBD1 (6 bases). Germline lookup yields CDR1 PRHDT and CDR2 FYEKMQ (reference sequence). The CDR3 has 14 residues. The V gene lost 1 base and the J gene lost 4 bases, with 7 bases spanning the gap. The CDR3 spells CASSLVGATGELFF. The CDR3 DNA follows: TGTGCCAGCAGCTTAGTGGGGGCCACCGGGGAGCTGTTTTTT.

The V and J genes are TRBV9 and TRBJ2-7; 9 nucleotides match TRBD2. Germline V gene data show CDR1 as SGDLS and CDR2 as YYNGEE. J lost 2 bases, V lost 2 bases, and 5 bases had no gene match. The CDR3 runs 15 residues. CDR3 sequence (DNA): TGTGCCAGCAGCGTTGGCGGGGGGGATCCCTACGAGCAGTACTTC. Residues: CASSVGGGDPYEQYF.